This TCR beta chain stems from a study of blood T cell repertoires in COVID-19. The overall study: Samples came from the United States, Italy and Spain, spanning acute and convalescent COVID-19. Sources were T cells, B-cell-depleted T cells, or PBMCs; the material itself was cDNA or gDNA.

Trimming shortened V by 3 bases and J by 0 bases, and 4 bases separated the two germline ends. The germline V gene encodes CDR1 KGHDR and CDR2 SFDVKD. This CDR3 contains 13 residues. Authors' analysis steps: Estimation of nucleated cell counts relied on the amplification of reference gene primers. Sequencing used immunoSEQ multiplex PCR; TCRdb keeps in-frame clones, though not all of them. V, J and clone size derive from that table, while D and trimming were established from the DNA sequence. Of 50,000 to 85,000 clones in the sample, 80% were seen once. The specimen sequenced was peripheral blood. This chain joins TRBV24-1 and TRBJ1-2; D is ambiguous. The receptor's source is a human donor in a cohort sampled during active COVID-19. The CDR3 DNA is TGTGCCACCAGTGATCGGGCTAACTATGGCTACACCTTC. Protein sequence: CATSDRANYGYTF.